This T cell receptor (beta chain) was found in a study of T cells in Graves' hyperthyroidism and ophthalmopathy (dated by TCRdb to between 2018 and 2021). Regarding the research as a whole: Peripheral blood samples were taken at the time of initial diagnosis, prior to any treatment. TCR V-J signatures able to tell the groups apart were searched for in a discovery cohort of around 95 patients, of whom more than 40 had Graves' ophthalmopathy and roughly 58 had stable Graves' hyperthyroidism. Prospective prediction of ophthalmopathy was tested in an independent validation cohort of fewer than 20 hyperthyroidism patients and 15 to 17 patients who later progressed to ophthalmopathy. The 100 or so discovery patients were randomly split 7:3 into training and test sets. The study also compared thyroid tissue and blood T-cell repertoires from more than five Graves' hyperthyroidism patients. After sampling, hyperthyroidism patients received methimazole starting at 30 mg daily, and ophthalmopathy patients received high-dose intravenous methylprednisolone. According to the paper, TCR Vbeta CDR3 sequencing was carried out on about 140 peripheral blood samples, which came from 40 to 45 ophthalmopathy, roughly 75 hyperthyroidism and roughly 17 progressor patients.

Overall study outcomes, separate from this receptor: Ophthalmopathy was separated from stable hyperthyroidism by a 13 V-J signature model, with about 86% sensitivity and about 81% specificity obtained in cross-validation and 80%/75% obtained in testing. Blood samples also contained most of the expanded thyroid clonotypes (frequency above 0.001), which suggests that blood repertoires may reflect thyroid immune responses. Sample size was not statistically predetermined, and blinding of investigators to group allocation was not performed. During validation, the model predicted progression to ophthalmopathy a median of around 6 months ahead of onset, with roughly 65% sensitivity and roughly 72% specificity.

This clonotype was counted many times. This clone's antigen is unknown. Base qualities are missing; no much larger clone stands one base away. Amplification of TCR beta CDR3 regions was carried out from RNA transcripts. The TCR CDR3 was subjected to a first round of RT-PCR using the HTBI primer set and the Qiagen OneStep RT-PCR kit. The libraries were constructed in a second round of multiplex PCR and then size-selected and purified. Libraries were sequenced paired-end with 100 bp reads on an Illumina HiSeq2000. For the original study's pipeline: SOAPnuke was used to process the raw data, throwing out any read that contained adapters or uncalled bases, had a mean Phred below 15, or lacked an exact constant-primer or identifier match. COPE v1.2.5 was used to merge the high-quality paired reads, and each unique nucleotide sequence was defined as a clonotype. MiTCR v1.1 was used to align the clonotypes against IMGT TRBV, TRBD and TRBJ reference segments. The analysis included only V-J combinations with a frequency above 0.0001, which together covered approximately 99% of the repertoires. The TCS score was defined as the ratio of F50 (clonal expansion) to E x V (chaos), calculated using BLOSUM62-based TCRdist between CDR3 peptides within each V-J. Welch's t-statistics and random forest reduced around 510 V-J features to 13, which were used in a naive Bayes classifier (R e1071). TCRdb reprocessing: public reads trimmed at Q25 with fastp, clones called with MiXCR, in-frame beta chains kept. Entries that share a CDR3 protein sequence are merged under the most common genes and DNA. TCRdb, not the original authors, processed these V and J calls. The sample table shows a few hundred thousand distinct CDR3 sequences, and about 14% are seen once. More than 4.5% of the sample goes to the ten largest clones.

The hyperthyroidism patients were between 18 and 65 years old and newly diagnosed, with a disease duration of less than 2 months. Exclusion was applied to patients with uncontrolled infections, other autoimmune diseases, pregnancy or lactation. Diagnoses were established on the basis of clinical symptoms, serum thyroxine and TRAb, thyroid ultrasound, and orbital computed tomography. For progressor patients, blood was drawn at the first diagnosis of hyperthyroidism, before any ophthalmopathy symptoms had appeared. Ficoll-Paque density gradient centrifugation was used to isolate PBMCs from around 10 ml of fresh peripheral blood. Patients classed as progressors first received a Graves' hyperthyroidism diagnosis and then went on to develop ophthalmopathy during follow-up. Total RNA was extracted with Trizol reagent, and quality was checked on an Agilent 2100 Bioanalyzer. A distance of 15 bases separates the germline ends of V and J, which lose 4 bases and 7 bases respectively. CDR1 is given as KGHDR and CDR2 as SFDVKD, both from the germline V gene. The CDR3 covers 14 residues, taking in both the cysteine and the phenylalanine. The entry retains the CDR3 DNA only, 42 bases that are in frame from base 1.

The sequence was obtained from a woman aged 30 to 39 with Graves' hyperthyroidism that later progressed to Graves' ophthalmopathy. Specimen: blood. The V gene is TRBV24-1 and the J gene is TRBJ2-5; TRBD1 is a possible D gene, resting on 8 matching bases. The DNA reads as follows: TGTGCCACCAGTGACATCACAGGGGGGGGGACCCAGTACTTC. The encoded protein is CATSDITGGGTQYF.